These 29 T cell receptor beta chains came from one sample sequenced in a study of beta chain features in type 1 diabetes. Sequenced material consisted of expressed TCRB transcripts (all of the isolated RNA was reverse transcribed). Assay: immunoSEQ multiplex PCR; the TCRdb copy retains only in-frame clones and omits some. The profile shows roughly 350,000 clones, 9.5% to 10% of them singletons. Study conclusions and caveats: Shortening that was moderate but significant affected the TCRB CDR3s of Type 1 diabetes patients in all four CD4+ subsets.

The antigens for these receptors are not known. The material sequenced was central memory CD4+ T cells from blood. These receptors were taken from a man under 40 with type 1 diabetes.

In DNA, the CDR3 is TGTGCCAGCAGTTCCCAGGGTAACAATGAGCAGTTCTTC. Translating it yields CASSSQGNNEQFF. The V and J genes are TRBV13 and TRBJ2-1, with D possibly TRBD1 on 5 matching bases. Between the trimmed V and J ends, which lost 6 bases and 5 bases, there was a span of 11 bases. The CDR3 is 13 residues long. Germline-derived CDR1 and CDR2 are PRHDT and FYEKMQ (reference sequence).

V and J are TRBV28 and TRBJ2-7; the match to TRBD1 covers 9 bases. The CDR3 sequence is 15 residues long. The germline V gene has CDR1 MDHEN and CDR2 SYDVKM. The V gene end was trimmed by 7 bases and the J gene end by 4 bases; junction bases not matched to a gene: 11. DNA for the CDR3: TGTGCCAGCACATCGCCGACAGGGGGGTCTTACGAGCAGTACTTC. Protein: CASTSPTGGSYEQYF.

Notes on this clone: This likely came from a read error, as a far larger clone is one base away. This chain connects TRBV6-5 to TRBJ2-5; D not certain. Germline V CDR1 and CDR2: MNHEY, SVGAGI. The CDR3 totals 11 residues. The V gene lost 6 bases and the J gene lost 0 bases, with 2 bases spanning the gap. The CDR3 DNA sequence: TGTGCCAGCAGCAACCAAGAGACCCAGTACTTC. Protein sequence: CASSNQETQYF.

This rearrangement joins TRBV23-1 to TRBJ2-3; TRBD1 aligns across 9 bases. Being an ORF, TRBV23-1 has a function that is uncertain. The CDR3 runs to 20 residues. After removal of 7 bases from V and 0 bases from J, the junction contained 20 bases not matched to a gene. CDR3 amino acids: CASKNVPGQGNGRSTDTQYF. The CDR3 DNA reads as TGCGCCAGCAAGAATGTCCCGGGACAGGGTAATGGGAGGAGCACAGATACGCAGTATTTT.

This clone was observed at least ten times. V and J are TRBV19 and TRBJ1-2; 7 positions match TRBD1. The CDR3 consists of 13 residues. From germline, CDR1 is LNHDA and CDR2 SQIVND (reference sequence). J gave up 8 bases and V 5 bases, and 8 bases lay outside the gene matches. DNA of the CDR3: TGTGCCAGTAGTCACGGGACAGTTGACGGCTACACCTTC. Translated, it gives CASSHGTVDGYTF.

For the CDR3, the DNA is TGTGCCAGCTCACCGGACCTAGCGACCCCCTACGAGCAGTACTTC. Protein sequence: CASSPDLATPYEQYF. V usage is TRBV18 and J usage is TRBJ2-7, with a possible D match to TRBD2 (6 bases). Per germline, CDR1 KGHSH and CDR2 LQKENI. The CDR3 has 15 residues. The V and J ends lost 3 bases and 2 bases respectively, with 14 bases between them.

V and J are TRBV7-2 and TRBJ2-7, with 10 bases lining up with TRBD2. The CDR3 has 13 residues. V lost 3 bases to trimming and J lost 6 bases; unmatched junction nucleotides: 2. Germline lookup yields CDR1 SGHTA and CDR2 FQGNSA. In DNA form, the CDR3 reads TGTGCCAGCAGCTTCGCTAGCGGGAGCGAGCAGTACTTC. Translating it yields CASSFASGSEQYF. Looking up the rest from reference TRBV7-2 and TRBJ2-7 gives the full variable domain: GAGVSQSPSNKVTEKGKDVELRCDPISGHTALYWYRQSLGQGLEFLIYFQGNSAPDKSGLPSDRFSAERTGGSVSTLTIQRTQQEDSAVYLCASSFASGSEQYFGPGTRLTVT.

The chain joins TRBV4-1 to TRBJ1-3; 7 nucleotides match TRBD1. The trim removed 4 bases at V and 0 bases at J, leaving 3 bases unmatched. The CDR3 sequence is 15 residues long. Germline V gene sequence: CDR1 MGHRA, CDR2 YSYEKL. The CDR3 sequence: CASSLSGGSGNTIYF. The CDR3 nucleotides read TGCGCCAGCAGCCTATCAGGGGGCTCTGGAAACACCATATATTTT.

Concerning this clone itself: The same CDR3 also results from other DNA sequences found in this sample. The chain is built from TRBV29-1 and TRBJ2-2; 12 bases fit TRBD1. CDR3 size: 14 residues. With V trimmed by 7 bases and J by 4 bases, 4 bases remained unmatched. The germline gives CDR1 SQVTM, CDR2 ANQGSEA. CDR3 in DNA: TGCAGCGCCGGGACAGGGGGCGGCACCGGGGAGCTGTTTTTT. It codes for CSAGTGGGTGELFF.

For this clone: One end of the junction does not line up with germline, which may come from a read error. The gene calls are TRBV7-7 and TRBJ2-2; 10 nucleotides line up with TRBD2. CDR3 length equals 14 residues. In germline, CDR1 is SSHAT, CDR2 FNYEAQ (reference sequence). CDR3 in DNA: TGTGCTAGCAGCCGTACTAGCGGGGATGGGGAGCTGTTTTTT. Protein: CASSRTSGDGELFF.

The chain links TRBV20-1 to TRBJ2-7; 7 nucleotides align to TRBD2. Trimming at V came to 6 bases and at J to 7 bases, leaving 6 bases not matched to a gene. The CDR3 runs 11 residues. From germline, CDR1 is DFQATT and CDR2 SNEGSKA (reference sequence). The CDR3 sequence: CSALGLVEQYF. The CDR3 DNA follows: TGCAGTGCGCTAGGACTAGTTGAGCAGTACTTC.

A remark on this clone: This sample includes further DNA sequences coding for the same CDR3. The chain links TRBV5-1 to TRBJ2-3, with D uncertain. Per germline, CDR1 SGHRS and CDR2 YFSETQ. V lost 0 bases to trimming and J lost 0 bases, with 8 bases between them. CDR3 length: 15 amino acids. CDR3 coding DNA: TGCGCCAGCAGCTTGGGGTCCGGGAGCACAGATACGCAGTATTTT. Translated, it gives CASSLGSGSTDTQYF.

This clone turned up a few times. This chain joins TRBV27 and TRBJ1-5; no clear D. V gave up 6 bases and J gave up 7 bases, with 19 bases separating them. Germline CDR1 is MNHEY and CDR2 is SMNVEV (reference sequence). The CDR3 is 15 amino acids. In DNA form, the CDR3 reads TGTGCCAGCAGCTTAAGGATGTCGGGCGGACAGCCCCAGCATTTT. It codes for CASSLRMSGGQPQHF.

The table lists this clone with a few counts. The chain employs TRBV10-3 and TRBJ2-2; D might be TRBD1 (5 bases). CDR1 and CDR2 from the germline V gene are ENHRY and SYGVKD. The CDR3 is made up of 15 amino acids. V lost 6 bases and J lost 0, with 11 bases in between. The CDR3 DNA follows: TGTGCCATCAGCGGACAATCACCGAACACCGGGGAGCTGTTTTTT. Translated, it gives CAISGQSPNTGELFF.

This clone has a count of ten or more. The CDR3 here is CASSGGPGTEAFF. The CDR3 DNA reads TGTGCCAGCAGTGGGGGACCGGGAACTGAAGCTTTCTTT. The rearrangement uses TRBV2 and TRBJ1-1, with a weak D call TRBD1 (5 bases). The CDR3 spans 13 residues. Germline CDR1 and CDR2: SNHLY and FYNNEI. Trimming left V 4 bases short and J 5 bases short, with 11 bases between.

The rearrangement uses TRBV19 and TRBJ1-2, with TRBD1 matching 10 bases. The CDR3 is 15 residues long. With V trimmed by 5 bases and J by 3 bases, 6 bases remained unmatched. CDR1 and CDR2 from the germline V gene are LNHDA and SQIVND (reference sequence). In DNA, the CDR3 is TGTGCCAGTAGTGCCCGGACAGGGGGAGACTATGGCTACACCTTC. This codes for CASSARTGGDYGYTF.

This clone was seen a handful of times. V is TRBV7-2 and J is TRBJ1-2; 7 bases align to TRBD1. CDR3 length: 15 amino acids. The trim removed 5 bases at V and 7 bases at J, leaving 13 bases unmatched. Germline CDR1 is SGHTA and CDR2 is FQGNSA. CDR3 sequence reads: CASSAQPGQKTGYTF. The CDR3 DNA sequence: TGTGCCAGCAGCGCTCAACCGGGACAGAAGACTGGCTACACCTTC.

This clone was found many times. V gene TRBV10-3 combines with J gene TRBJ1-3; perhaps TRBD1 as D (5 bases). The germline gives CDR1 ENHRY, CDR2 SYGVKD. Trimming shortened V by 6 bases and J by 0 bases, and 9 bases separated the two germline ends. This CDR3 spans 14 amino acids. The CDR3 loop is CAIRSDTSGNTIYF. Written as DNA, the CDR3 is TGTGCCATCAGATCGGACACCTCTGGAAACACCATATATTTT.

The V and J genes are TRBV7-6 and TRBJ2-2; D may be TRBD2 (5 bases). Germline assignment: CDR1 SGHVS and CDR2 FNYEAQ. Trimming shortened V by 11 bases and J by 1 base, and 14 bases separated the two germline ends. The CDR3 contains 14 residues. The CDR3 region is CASGKDGNTGELFF. DNA of the CDR3: TGTGCCTCCGGGAAGGACGGGAACACCGGGGAGCTGTTTTTT.

This clone has only a few counts. The chain links TRBV4-1 to TRBJ2-1, with TRBD2 as a possible D gene (6 bases). Germline V gene lookup returns CDR1 MGHRA and CDR2 YSYEKL. The CDR3 is made up of 17 amino acids. V lost 4 bases to trimming and J lost 6 bases, with 22 bases between them. DNA for the CDR3: TGCGCCAGCAGCCCACCTTTTTGGGGGAGGACGGGCAATGAGCAGTTCTTC. Its protein is CASSPPFWGRTGNEQFF.

This clone was seen only a few times. The J gene is TRBJ1-1, the V gene TRBV18; TRBD1 matches at 8 bases. Germline V gene sequence: CDR1 KGHSH, CDR2 LQKENI. This CDR3 has 15 residues. V lost 2 bases to trimming and J lost 0 bases; unmatched junction nucleotides: 2. The DNA of the CDR3 is TGTGCCAGCTCACCAGGACAGGGCATGAACACTGAAGCTTTCTTT. This encodes CASSPGQGMNTEAFF.

A few counts support this clone. The rearrangement uses TRBV2 and TRBJ2-5, with a weak D call TRBD1 (5 bases). V lost 6 bases to trimming and J lost 1 base, with 9 bases between them. CDR1 and CDR2 (germline): SNHLY, FYNNEI. CDR3 length: 13 residues. Here the CDR3 DNA reads TGTGCCAGCAGCAGACAGTTCCAAGAGACCCAGTACTTC. Residues: CASSRQFQETQYF.

The V and J genes are TRBV4-3 and TRBJ2-2, with D unclear. CDR3 length equals 16 residues. The V end lost 5 bases, the J end lost 3 bases, and 16 bases lay between the germline ends. Germline V gene lookup returns CDR1 LGHNA and CDR2 YSLEER. The CDR3 DNA follows: TGCGCCAGCAGCTTGGTACTCCAGAGTGACACCGGGGAGCTGTTTTTT. Amino acid sequence: CASSLVLQSDTGELFF.

Points on this clone: Other DNA sequences from this sample encode an identical CDR3 as well. The V and J genes are TRBV2 and TRBJ2-5; 10 bases line up with TRBD1. This CDR3 is built from 15 residues. With V trimmed by 6 bases and J by 1 base, 5 bases remained unmatched. The V gene's germline CDR1 is SNHLY and CDR2 FYNNEI. CDR3 nucleotide sequence: TGTGCCAGCAGCCGACAGGGGGCCGGCCAAGAGACCCAGTACTTC. Encoded protein: CASSRQGAGQETQYF.

The CDR3 sequence is CASSPGLARLETQYF. CDR3 in DNA: TGTGCCAGCAGCCCGGGACTAGCCCGGTTAGAGACCCAGTACTTC. The rearrangement joins TRBV7-8 to TRBJ2-5, with 9 bases aligning to TRBD2. The CDR3 totals 15 residues. Germline CDR1 and CDR2: SGHVS and FQNEAQ. V lost 5 bases to trimming and J lost 4 bases; unmatched junction nucleotides: 8.

This clone was counted between two and nine times. This chain uses TRBV30 with TRBJ2-2, with TRBD2 as a possible D gene (5 bases). The length of the CDR3 is 12 residues. Trimming stripped 4 bases from V and 5 bases from J, with 8 bases between. In germline, CDR1 is GTSNPN, CDR2 SVGIG (reference sequence). The CDR3 loop reads CAWTDYTGELFF. The CDR3 coding sequence is TGTGCCTGGACAGACTATACCGGGGAGCTGTTTTTT.

The chain recombines TRBV5-4 with TRBJ2-7; 10 bases match TRBD2. CDR1 and CDR2 from the germline V gene are SGHNT and YYREEE (reference sequence). The ends lost 3 bases at V and 4 bases at J; junction bases unmatched: 4. The CDR3 has 14 residues. CDR3 region: CASSSDSGRYEQYF. The CDR3 DNA reads as TGTGCCAGCAGCTCGGATAGCGGGAGGTACGAGCAGTACTTC.

In this sample, this clone is medium-sized. The chain recombines TRBV5-1 with TRBJ2-1; D is tentatively TRBD1 or TRBD2 (5 bases each). With 2 bases removed from V and 8 bases from J, the gap between germline ends came to 8 bases. The CDR3 loop spans 12 amino acids. The germline CDR1 and CDR2 sequences are SGHRS and YFSETQ. The DNA for the CDR3 is TGCGCCAGCAGCTTAGGGGACGATGAGCAGTTCTTC. Its translation: CASSLGDDEQFF.

This clone occurred a few times. This sequence joins TRBV7-3 and TRBJ2-7; the D gene is possibly TRBD2 (5 bases). The V end was cut by 1 base, the J end by 2 bases, with 12 bases between. The CDR3 length is 15 residues. Germline V CDR1 and CDR2: SGHTA, FQGTGA. The DNA of the CDR3 is TGTGCCAGCAGCTTAAGTGGGAGCGGACCCTACGAGCAGTACTTC. Its protein is CASSLSGSGPYEQYF.